These 7 T cell receptor beta chains share one sample of origin, sequenced in a study of T cell responses to AZD1222 COVID-19 vaccine. Clones were sequenced by immunoSEQ multiplex PCR, and TCRdb holds only the in-frame ones, with some missing. The sample contains more than 85,000 clones, around 90% of which appear only once. The sample in question was peripheral blood, obtained on day 0 of AZD1222 vaccination. Receptors were obtained from an adult in good health.

This rearrangement joins TRBV30 to TRBJ1-3; the match to TRBD1 covers 8 bases. Trimming at V came to 2 bases and at J to 3 bases, leaving 6 bases not matched to a gene. In germline, CDR1 is GTSNPN, CDR2 SVGIG (reference sequence). This CDR3 has 15 amino acids. This CDR3 is CAWSTGQGGGNTIYF. In DNA, the CDR3 is TGTGCCTGGAGTACAGGACAGGGAGGTGGAAACACCATATATTTT.

This chain links TRBV5-4 with TRBJ2-1, with 10 bases lining up with TRBD2. This CDR3 is built from 16 residues. In germline, CDR1 is SGHNT, CDR2 YYREEE (reference sequence). Trimming took 1 base from V and 9 from J; bases not matched to a gene: 10. The CDR3 loop is CASSLWPSGGRGEQFF. In nucleotides, the CDR3 is TGTGCCAGCAGCTTGTGGCCTAGCGGGGGTCGAGGTGAGCAGTTCTTC.

The chain uses TRBV18 and TRBJ1-2, with D perhaps TRBD1 (6 bases). Looked up from germline, CDR1 is KGHSH and CDR2 is LQKENI. This CDR3 is built from 14 residues. Trimming stripped 3 bases from V and 0 bases from J, with 8 bases between. The CDR3 is CASSPRDTNYGYTF. Here the CDR3 DNA reads TGTGCCAGCTCACCTCGGGACACTAACTATGGCTACACCTTC.

The V call is TRBV19, the J call TRBJ2-5; possibly TRBD2 for D (6 bases). Germline CDR1 LNHDA, CDR2 SQIVND (reference sequence). V was clipped by 4 bases and J by 5 bases, with 14 bases between them. This CDR3 is 14 amino acids long. The CDR3 loop reads CASSTRGGEETQYF. CDR3 DNA sequence: TGTGCCAGTAGTACCCGAGGAGGGGAGGAGACCCAGTACTTC.

V is TRBV19 and J is TRBJ1-1; TRBD1 matches at 7 bases. The CDR3 extends over 12 amino acids. The V and J ends lost 9 bases and 5 bases, in that order; junction bases with no gene match: 6. The germline CDR1 and CDR2 sequences are LNHDA and SQIVND (reference sequence). The CDR3 reads CASRQGVTEAFF. As DNA, the CDR3 is TGTGCCAGCCGGCAGGGGGTAACTGAAGCTTTCTTT.

Only a few counts were recorded for this clone. The chain uses TRBV4-1 and TRBJ1-2; the D is unclear. CDR1 MGHRA and CDR2 YSYEKL come from the germline V gene. The CDR3 spans 14 residues. V was pared by 0 bases and J by 1 base, with 6 bases between. CDR3 sequence reads: CASSQEPDNYGYTF. The CDR3 DNA reads as TGCGCCAGCAGCCAAGAACCGGATAACTATGGCTACACCTTC.

This chain joins TRBV12-5 and TRBJ1-1; D not certain. V was pared by 0 bases and J by 6 bases, with 11 bases between. The CDR3 is made up of 14 amino acids. The germline V gene has CDR1 LGHNT and CDR2 FRNRAP. The CDR3 loop is CASGLVLSSAEAFF. The DNA for the CDR3 is TGTGCTAGTGGTTTGGTACTTTCGAGTGCTGAAGCTTTCTTT.